This T cell receptor beta chain was sequenced during a study of CXCR3-negative and CXCR3-positive naive CD8 T cells. General observations from the study: In naive cells, CXCR3-negative and CXCR3-positive subsets had similar TRBV-TRBJ usage; memory cells differed.

Comment on this clonotype: Its matching antigen is unknown.

Germline loops: CDR1 MRHNA, CDR2 SNTAGT. CDR3 size: 13 residues. TRB cDNA was prepared as libraries by UMI-labeled 5' RACE. TCRdb reanalyzed the 5' RACE reads and collapses them to one entry per CDR3 protein, without DNA. The sample includes about 58,000 distinct CDR3 sequences. This chain joins TRBV6-4 and TRBJ2-2. The receptor was isolated from a human donor in good health. Some clones in this sample may be carry-over from other donors' samples. Sequenced: naive CXCR3- CD8+ T cells from blood. Subset of the sample: CD45RO-CCR7+CD27+CD95- naive CD8+ T cells lacking CXCR3 (TNR3-). The CDR3 reads CASSDRDTGELFF.